This section outlines one T cell receptor (beta chain) sequence together with its context. Its specificity is unknown. The germline gives CDR1 LNHNV, CDR2 YYDKDF (reference sequence). V lost 1 base and J 5 bases, leaving 14 bases between the germline ends. The CDR3 has 15 amino acids. The data stem from a study of vaccination effects on CD4 cells after COVID-19. Study-level information: Sequencing followed a ViraFEST assay step that expanded antigen-specific CD4+ T cells with viral peptide pools.

The repertoire was sequenced with immunoSEQ multiplex PCR; TCRdb's copy has only in-frame clones and lacks some. The data contain about 74,000 clones, approximately 80% of them singletons. Following culture for roughly 10 days, CD4+ T cells were isolated. Nucleocapsid antibodies stayed negative before and after vaccination, showing no earlier SARS-CoV-2 infection. Half of the medium was exchanged for IL-2 medium on both days 3 and 7. Study findings and constraints: At late timepoints after vaccination, vaccine- and infection-induced clones shrank markedly.

The chain uses TRBV15 and TRBJ2-5; the D is unclear. The sequenced sample was CD4+ T cells from PBMCs cultured without peptide, obtained before COVID-19 vaccination. The TCR comes from a human donor who received a COVID-19 vaccine. In nucleotides, the CDR3 is TGTGCCACCAGCAGAGCGAATACACGTGCGGAGACCCAGTACTTC. Its protein is CATSRANTRAETQYF.